The entry below gives a single T cell receptor beta chain sequence along with its context. Its antigen is currently not known. The data were produced on a NextSeq 550. The Human TCR Profiling Kit (MiLaboratory) was used to prepare UMI-labeled 5' RACE TRB cDNA libraries. cDNA synthesis used the entire amount of extracted RNA, and PCR amplification then used the entire amount of cDNA produced. Libraries were prepared in parallel with an identical number of PCR cycles. As for the original processing: With a minimum of two reads required per UMI, MIGEC and MiXCR pulled out about 54,000 +/- 9,700 unique UMI-labeled TRB cDNA molecules from each library. An average of approximately 40,000 +/- 10,000 functional in-frame TRB CDR3 nucleotide clonotypes without stop codons was found per library. After each sample was downsampled to 5000 UMI-labeled TRB molecules, VDJtools was used to calculate diversity metrics such as normalized Shannon-Wiener and Chao1. VDJtools was used to calculate clonotype-size-weighted physicochemical properties of the central five CDR3 residues, namely interaction energy, strength, volume and Kidera factor 4. Each entry corresponds to one CDR3 protein sequence from reads that TCRdb reprocessed, and DNA is not given. The authors' filters were not applied to this entry. The table held for this sample gives 45,000 or so distinct CDR3 sequences. The biggest ten clones account for around 11% of the sample.

Including cysteine and phenylalanine, the CDR3 has 15 amino acids. No coding sequence is recorded. Based on the germline V gene (reference sequence), the CDR1 and CDR2 sequences are SSHAT and FNYEAQ. For each CD8+ T cell subset, flow sorting was done in triplicate, and around 300,000 cells per subset went directly into RLT lysis buffer. Standard density gradient centrifugation was used to isolate peripheral blood mononuclear cells from buffy coats. Total RNA was extracted from sorted cells with an RNeasy Mini Kit. This entry comes from a study of CXCR3-negative and CXCR3-positive naive CD8 T cells (dated by TCRdb to the late 2010s). Regarding the study in general: In total, some 140 million TRB reads were obtained, corresponding to roughly 1.5 +/- 0.3 million reads per library. Diversity and physicochemical repertoire analyses were performed on approximately 10 donors pooled from two independent experiments. TRBV-TRBJ cluster analysis included naive subsets from a handful of donors and memory cells from 3 donors.

Summary of the overall study and its limitations: Repertoire diversity was comparably high in both naive subsets but much lower in memory CD8+ T cells. Freshly isolated PBMCs were used for most assays because CXCR3 expression went down partially after cryopreservation. TRBV-TRBJ usage was similar between naive CXCR3-negative and CXCR3-positive cells from the same donor, while memory cells showed distinct patterns. Because surface CD5, which has been linked to self-reactivity in mice, was comparable between naive subsets, TCR interaction strength was also inferred from TRB CDR3 physicochemical properties.

The source is a human donor in good health. Some clones in this sample may be carry-over from other donors' samples. The sample comprised memory CD8+ T cells from blood. The sample's cell subset or site label, decoded: conventional CD8+ memory T cells (TMEM), sorted as controls. The chain links TRBV7-7 with TRBJ2-7; TCRdb outputs TRBD1, but without DNA this stays unchecked. The CDR3 reads as follows: CASSLSKGSFYEQYF. Beyond the CDR3, the reference TRBV7-7 and TRBJ2-7 genes provide the residues; the full variable domain reads: GAGVSQSPRYKVTKRGQDVTLRCDPISSHATLYWYQQALGQGPEFLTYFNYEAQPDKSGLPSDRFSAERPEGSISTLTIQRTEQRDSAMYRCASSLSKGSFYEQYFGPGTRLTVT.